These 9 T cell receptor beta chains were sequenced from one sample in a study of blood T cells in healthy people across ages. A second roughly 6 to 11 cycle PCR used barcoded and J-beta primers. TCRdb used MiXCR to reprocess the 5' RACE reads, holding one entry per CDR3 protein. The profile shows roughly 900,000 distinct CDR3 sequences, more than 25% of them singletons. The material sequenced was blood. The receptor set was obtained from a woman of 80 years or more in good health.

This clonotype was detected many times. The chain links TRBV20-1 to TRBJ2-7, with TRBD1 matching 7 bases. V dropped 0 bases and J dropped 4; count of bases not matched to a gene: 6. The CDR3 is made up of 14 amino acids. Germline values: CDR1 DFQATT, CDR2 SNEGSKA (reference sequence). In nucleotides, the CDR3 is TGCAGTGCTAGAGATGGGACAGCGAATTACGAGCAGTACTTC. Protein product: CSARDGTANYEQYF.

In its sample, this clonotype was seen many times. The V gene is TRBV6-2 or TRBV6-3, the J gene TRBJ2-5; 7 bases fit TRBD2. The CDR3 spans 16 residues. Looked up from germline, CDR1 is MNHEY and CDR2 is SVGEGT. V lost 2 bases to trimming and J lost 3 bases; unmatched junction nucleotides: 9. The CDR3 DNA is TGTGCCAGCAGTTACGATCCGCGGGGGATCGAAGAGACCCAGTACTTC. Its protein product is CASSYDPRGIEETQYF.

CDR3 amino acids: CASSLRSRGGSNQPQHF. DNA of the CDR3: TGTGCCAGCAGCTTAAGATCCAGGGGCGGGAGCAATCAGCCCCAGCATTTT. The V gene is TRBV7-2, the J gene TRBJ1-5, with D tentatively TRBD1 (6 bases). Germline assignment: CDR1 SGHTA and CDR2 FQGNSA. The CDR3 consists of 17 residues. The germline V and J ends were trimmed by 2 bases and 1 base, with 15 bases remaining between them.

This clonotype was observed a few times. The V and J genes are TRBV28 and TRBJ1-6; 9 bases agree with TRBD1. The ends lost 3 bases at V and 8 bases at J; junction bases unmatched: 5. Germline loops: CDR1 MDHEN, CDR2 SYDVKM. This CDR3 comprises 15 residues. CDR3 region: CASSLATGGDSPLHF. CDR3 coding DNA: TGTGCCAGCAGTTTGGCGACAGGGGGTGATTCACCCCTCCACTTT. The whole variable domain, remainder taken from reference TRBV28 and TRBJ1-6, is DVKVTQSSRYLVKRTGEKVFLECVQDMDHENMFWYRQDPGLGLRLIYFSYDVKMKEKGDIPEGYSVSREKKERFSLILESASTNQTSMYLCASSLATGGDSPLHFGNGTRLTVT.

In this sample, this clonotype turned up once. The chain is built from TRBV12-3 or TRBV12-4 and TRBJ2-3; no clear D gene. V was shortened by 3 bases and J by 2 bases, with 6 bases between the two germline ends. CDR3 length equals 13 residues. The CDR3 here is CASSFPTTDTQYF. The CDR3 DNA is TGTGCCAGCAGTTTTCCTACCACAGATACGCAGTATTTT.

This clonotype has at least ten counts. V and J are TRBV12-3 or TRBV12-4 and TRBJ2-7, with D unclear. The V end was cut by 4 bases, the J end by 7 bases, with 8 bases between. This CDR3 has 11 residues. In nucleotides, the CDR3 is TGTGCCAGCAGTTCTCCGCTTGAGCAGTACTTC. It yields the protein CASSSPLEQYF.

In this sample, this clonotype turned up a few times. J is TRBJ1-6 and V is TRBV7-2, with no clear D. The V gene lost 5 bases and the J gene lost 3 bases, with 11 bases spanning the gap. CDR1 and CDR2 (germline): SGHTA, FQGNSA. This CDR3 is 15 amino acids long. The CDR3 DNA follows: TGTGCCAGCAGCAGCACAGTGAACTATAATTCACCCCTCCACTTT. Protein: CASSSTVNYNSPLHF.

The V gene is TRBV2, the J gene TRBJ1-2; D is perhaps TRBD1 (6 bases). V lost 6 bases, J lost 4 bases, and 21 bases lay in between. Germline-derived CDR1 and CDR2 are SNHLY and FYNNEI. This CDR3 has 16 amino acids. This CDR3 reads CASRRNLGRDTYGYTF. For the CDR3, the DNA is TGTGCCAGCAGACGAAACCTCGGGCGGGACACCTATGGCTACACCTTC.

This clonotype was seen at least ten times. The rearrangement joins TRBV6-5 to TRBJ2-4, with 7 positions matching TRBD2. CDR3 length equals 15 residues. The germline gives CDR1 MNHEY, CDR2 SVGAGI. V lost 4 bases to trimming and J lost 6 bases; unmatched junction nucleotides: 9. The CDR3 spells CASSSGATGGNIQYF. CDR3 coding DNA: TGTGCCAGCAGTTCGGGAGCCACGGGGGGAAACATTCAGTACTTC.